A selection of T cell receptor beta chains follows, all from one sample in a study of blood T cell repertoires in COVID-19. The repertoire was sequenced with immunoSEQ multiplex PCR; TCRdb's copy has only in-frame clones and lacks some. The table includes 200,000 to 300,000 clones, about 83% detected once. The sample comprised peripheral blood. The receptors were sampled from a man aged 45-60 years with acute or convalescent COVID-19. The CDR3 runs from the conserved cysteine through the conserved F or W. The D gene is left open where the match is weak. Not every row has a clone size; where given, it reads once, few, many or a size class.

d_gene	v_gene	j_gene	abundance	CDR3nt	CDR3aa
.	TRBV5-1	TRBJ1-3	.	TGCGCCAGCAGCTTGGGGGTAACGGGCTCTGGAAACACCATATATTTT	CASSLGVTGSGNTIYF
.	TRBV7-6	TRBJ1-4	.	TGTGCCAGCAGCTTCGCAGGGGCATCAACTAATGAAAAACTGTTTTTT	CASSFAGASTNEKLFF
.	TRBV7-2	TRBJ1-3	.	TGTGCCAGCAGCTTCACAGGGTCTGGAAACACCATATATTTT	CASSFTGSGNTIYF
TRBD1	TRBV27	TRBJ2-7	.	TGTGCCAGCAGTAATCGACAGGGGACCTCCTACGAGCAGTACTTC	CASSNRQGTSYEQYF
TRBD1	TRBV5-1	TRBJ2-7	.	TGCGCCAGCAGCTTACAGGGGGCCCTCGCTCAACTTACCTACGAGCAGTACTTC	CASSLQGALAQLTYEQYF
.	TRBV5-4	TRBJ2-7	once	TGTGCCAGCAGCGCGGAGGGTTCACTAGCTTTCTACGAGCAGTACTTC	CASSAEGSLAFYEQYF
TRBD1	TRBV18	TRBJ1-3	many	TGTGCCAGCTCACCGTCGACAGGGGAAGATGGAAACACCATATATTTT	CASSPSTGEDGNTIYF
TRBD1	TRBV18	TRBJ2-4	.	TGTGCCAGCTCACCTCCGAGACAGGGAAAAACCAAAAACATTCAGTACTTC	CASSPPRQGKTKNIQYF
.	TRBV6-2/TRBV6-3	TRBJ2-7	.	TGTGCCAGCAGTTCCTACGGGAGCTCAAGCTCCTACGAGCAGTACTTC	CASSSYGSSSSYEQYF
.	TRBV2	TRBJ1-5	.	TGTGCCAGCCGCCCTGGGGGGAAAGGCAATCAGCCCCAGCATTTT	CASRPGGKGNQPQHF
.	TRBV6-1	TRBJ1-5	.	TGTGCCAGCAGTGAAATGGGCATGGGCCAGCCCCAGCATTTT	CASSEMGMGQPQHF
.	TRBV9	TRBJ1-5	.	TGTGCCAGCAGCCCCCGCGCGGAGGAAAATCAGCCCCAGCATTTT	CASSPRAEENQPQHF
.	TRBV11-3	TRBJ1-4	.	TGTGCCAGCAGCTTAGATCCCGGGCTGGCGGGGGAAAAACTGTTTTTT	CASSLDPGLAGEKLFF
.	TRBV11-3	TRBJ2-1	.	TGTGCCAGCAGCCCGGGTGAAGCCTACAATGAGCAGTTCTTC	CASSPGEAYNEQFF
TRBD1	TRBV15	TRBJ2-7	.	TGTGCCACCAGCAGAGGGGGACAGGGGGTCTACGAGCAGTACTTC	CATSRGGQGVYEQYF
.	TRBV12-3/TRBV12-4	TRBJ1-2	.	TGTGCCATCACATGGGGAGGGACGAGCGGCTACACCTTC	CAITWGGTSGYTF
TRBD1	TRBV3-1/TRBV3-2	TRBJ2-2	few	TGTGCCAGCAGCCAAGAAGGGACAGAACCGAACACCGGGGAGCTGTTTTTT	CASSQEGTEPNTGELFF
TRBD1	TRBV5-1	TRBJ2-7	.	TGCGCCAGCAGAGGGACAGGGGGATATGGGGAGCAGTACTTC	CASRGTGGYGEQYF
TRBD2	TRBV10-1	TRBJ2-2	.	TGCGCCAGCAGTGGAGTAGCGGGGGGAAGGGGCACCGGGGAGCTGTTTTTT	CASSGVAGGRGTGELFF
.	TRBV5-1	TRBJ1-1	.	TGCGCCAGCAGCTTGCTAGAAACGAACACTGAAGCTTTCTTT	CASSLLETNTEAFF
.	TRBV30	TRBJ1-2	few	TGTGCCTGGAGTCAAGGGGACTATGGCTACACCTTC	CAWSQGDYGYTF
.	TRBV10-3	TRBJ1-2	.	TGTGCCATCAGGGGTCACGGTTTAATCGACAGCACTAACTATGGCTACACCTTC	CAIRGHGLIDSTNYGYTF
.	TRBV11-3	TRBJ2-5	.	TGTGCCAGCCAAGAAAATCCGGGTGTAGCAGAGACCCAGTACTTC	CASQENPGVAETQYF
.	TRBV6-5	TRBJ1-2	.	TGTGCCAGCAGACCCCTGGCGGGGGCAGATGGCTACACCTTC	CASRPLAGADGYTF
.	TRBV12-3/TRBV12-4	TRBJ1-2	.	TGTGCCAGTCTAGAAAGGGGAAACTATGGCTACACCTTC	CASLERGNYGYTF
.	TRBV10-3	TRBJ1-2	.	TGTGCCATCAGTGAGAAACAGGGCCCAAGTTATGGCTACACCTTC	CAISEKQGPSYGYTF
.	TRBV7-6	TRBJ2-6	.	TGTGCCAGCAGCTTATCGTCCTCTGGGGCCAACGTCCTGACTTTC	CASSLSSSGANVLTF
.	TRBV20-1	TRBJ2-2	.	TGCAGTGCTAGTCAAGTCGGGAGCACCGGGGAGCTGTTTTTT	CSASQVGSTGELFF
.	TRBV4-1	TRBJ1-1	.	TGCGCCAGCAGCCATCCCCCCTCGGGGAACACTGAAGCTTTCTTT	CASSHPPSGNTEAFF
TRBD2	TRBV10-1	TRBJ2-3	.	TGCGCCAGCAGTCATCTAGCGGGCGCAGATACGCAGTATTTT	CASSHLAGADTQYF
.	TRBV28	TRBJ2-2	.	TGTGCCAGCAGTTTTTGGACATTAAAGGGGAGGGAGCTGTTTTTT	CASSFWTLKGRELFF
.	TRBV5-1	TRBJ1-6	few	TGCGCCAGCAGCTTGGCCTCAGACAGCCCGGGCTCACCCCTCCACTTT	CASSLASDSPGSPLHF
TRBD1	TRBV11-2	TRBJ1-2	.	TGTGCCAGCAGCTCCGACAGGGTGTACACCTTC	CASSSDRVYTF
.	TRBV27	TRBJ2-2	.	TGTGCCAGCAGTTTAATCGAGGGCGTTCGCACCGGGGAGCTGTTTTTT	CASSLIEGVRTGELFF
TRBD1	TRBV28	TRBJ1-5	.	TGTGCCAGCAGTTTATTAGACAGGGTTCAGCCCCAGCATTTT	CASSLLDRVQPQHF
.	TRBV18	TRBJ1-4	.	TGTGCCAGCTCACCTCGGCCAGGGATTAATGAAAAACTGTTTTTT	CASSPRPGINEKLFF
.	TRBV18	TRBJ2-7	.	TGTGCCAGCTCAGAACAGGAACCGCTTCCCTACGAGCAGTACTTC	CASSEQEPLPYEQYF
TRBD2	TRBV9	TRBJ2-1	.	TGTGCCAGCAGCGTAACTAGCGGGAGCTACAATGAGCAGTTCTTC	CASSVTSGSYNEQFF
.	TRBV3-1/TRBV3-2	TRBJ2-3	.	TGTGCCAGCAGCCCGACTAGAACAGATACGCAGTATTTT	CASSPTRTDTQYF
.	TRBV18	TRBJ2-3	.	TGTGCCAGCTCACCATATATAGGGGTTACCACAGATACGCAGTATTTT	CASSPYIGVTTDTQYF
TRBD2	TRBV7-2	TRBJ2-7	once	TGTGCCAGCAGCAACCGACTAGCGGGGGGCTACGAGCAGTACTTC	CASSNRLAGGYEQYF
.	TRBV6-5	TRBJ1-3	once	TGTGCCAGCATAAATCAGGGCTCTGGAAACACCATATATTTT	CASINQGSGNTIYF
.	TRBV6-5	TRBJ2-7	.	TGTGCCAGCAGTTCGGCGCAGGGGGGATACGAGCAGTACTTC	CASSSAQGGYEQYF
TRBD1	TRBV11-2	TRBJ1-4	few	TGTGCCAGCAGCTTAGGGGTGGCCCGGGACAGGGGGCAGAAACTGTTTTTT	CASSLGVARDRGQKLFF
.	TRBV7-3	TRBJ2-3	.	TGTGCCAGCAGCTTCAGGCCATCTAGCACAGATACGCAGTATTTT	CASSFRPSSTDTQYF
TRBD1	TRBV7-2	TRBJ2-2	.	TGTGCCAGCAGCACCCGGGACAGATCGACAGGGGAGCTGTTTTTT	CASSTRDRSTGELFF
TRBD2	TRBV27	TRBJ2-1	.	TGTGCCAGCAGTTTATTAGGCGGGAGGGTCTTGAATGAGCAGTTCTTC	CASSLLGGRVLNEQFF
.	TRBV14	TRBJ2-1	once	TGTGCCAGCAGCCTTGTTTTGATAGCTGAGCAGTTCTTC	CASSLVLIAEQFF
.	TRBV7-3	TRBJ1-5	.	TGTGCCAGCAGCCCACGGGGAGATCAGCCCCAGCATTTT	CASSPRGDQPQHF
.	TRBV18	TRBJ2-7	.	TGTGCCAGCTCACCCAACAACGAGCAGTACTTC	CASSPNNEQYF
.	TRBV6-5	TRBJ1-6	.	TGTGCCAGCAGTATCTCTGGGGCCCACAATTCACCCCTCCACTTT	CASSISGAHNSPLHF
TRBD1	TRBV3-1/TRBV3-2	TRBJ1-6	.	TGTGCCAGCAGCCACACGGGACAGGGCTCATATGCACCCCTCCACTTT	CASSHTGQGSYAPLHF
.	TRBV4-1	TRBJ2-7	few	TGCGCCAGCAGCCAAGCCGGGACTCGACTATCCTACGAGCAGTACTTC	CASSQAGTRLSYEQYF
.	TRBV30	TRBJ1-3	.	TGTGCCTGGAACCGGGGCTCTGGAAACACCATATATTTT	CAWNRGSGNTIYF
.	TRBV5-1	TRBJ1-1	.	TGCGCCAGCAGCTTGGACATTCTAAGAGGTGAAGCTTTCTTT	CASSLDILRGEAFF